This T cell receptor (beta chain) was recovered during a study of low-dose radiotherapy and immunotherapy resistance in tumors. The CDR3 is 12 residues long. The germline V and J ends were trimmed by 4 bases and 2 bases, with 6 bases remaining between them. Germline CDR1 and CDR2: SGHNT and YYREEE (reference sequence). Both TCRalpha and TCRbeta chains were reverse transcribed with V-gene-specific primers. TCR amplification ran 20 PCR cycles using constant-region and V-primer adapter primers. TCRdb ran MiXCR on the reads and lists one entry per CDR3 protein. The sample has approximately 100,000 distinct CDR3 sequences; less than 25% are singletons. Specified time point: after trial treatment. The treatment: LDRT plus nivolumab, ipilimumab, low-dose cyclophosphamide and aspirin (RACIN trial). This clonotype was recorded once.

Sample: PBMCs, taken after low-dose radiotherapy plus immunotherapy. This chain joins TRBV5-4 and TRBJ1-2; D is unresolved. The receptor was isolated from a male donor with prostate cancer. The CDR3 DNA is TGTGCCAGCAGCCCAGGCAACTATGGCTACACCTTC. Protein sequence: CASSPGNYGYTF.